Below are 9 T cell receptor beta chains sequenced from a single sample in a study of cytomegalovirus exposure and HLA in healthy donors. Both 60 Vbeta primers and 13 Jbeta primers went into the PCR. Sequencing was performed with immunoSEQ multiplex PCR; in TCRdb, only in-frame clones are kept and a portion is missing. The profile covers around 200,000 clones, with over 60% appearing a single time and over 4% taken by the ten largest. The source material was PBMCs. These receptor sequences come from a man aged 30-40 years in good health and CMV-seropositive.

The chain employs TRBV15 and TRBJ2-7, with 9 positions matching TRBD1. Per the germline V gene, CDR1 is LNHNV and CDR2 is YYDKDF (reference sequence). CDR3 length equals 14 residues. V was pared by 3 bases and J by 6 bases, with 6 bases of the junction left unmatched. This CDR3 is CATSRGTGNSEQYF. The CDR3 DNA follows: TGTGCCACCAGCAGGGGGACAGGGAACTCCGAGCAGTACTTC. Full variable domain (rest looked up from reference TRBV15 and TRBJ2-7): DAMVIQNPRYQVTQFGKPVTLSCSQTLNHNVMYWYQQKSSQAPKLLFHYYDKDFNNEADTPDNFQSRRPNTSFCFLDIRSPGLGDTAMYLCATSRGTGNSEQYFGPGTRLTVT.

The chain uses TRBV7-3 and TRBJ2-3, with 8 bases matching TRBD2. The CDR3 consists of 15 residues. Per germline, CDR1 SGHTA and CDR2 FQGTGA. The junction had 7 bases not matched to a gene; V was cut back by 3 bases and J by 5 bases. In nucleotides, the CDR3 is TGTGCCAGCAGCTTGACGGGGGGGCCGGTAGATACGCAGTATTTT. Residues: CASSLTGGPVDTQYF.

There are a few counts of this clone. The chain recombines TRBV4-2 with TRBJ1-4; 8 bases align to TRBD1. The junction had 4 bases not matched to a gene; V was cut back by 6 bases and J by 4 bases. CDR3 size: 14 residues. Germline values: CDR1 LGHNA, CDR2 YNFKEQ. CDR3 sequence (DNA): TGTGCCAGCAGTCGCGACAGGGGTAATGAAAAACTGTTTTTT. This gives the protein CASSRDRGNEKLFF.

V gene TRBV19 combines with J gene TRBJ2-5, with 11 bases fitting TRBD2. CDR1 and CDR2 from the germline V gene are LNHDA and SQIVND (reference sequence). The trim removed 6 bases at V and 1 base at J, leaving 4 bases unmatched. The CDR3 is 15 residues long. CDR3 protein: CASSQLAGAQETQYF. DNA of the CDR3: TGTGCCAGTAGCCAACTAGCGGGGGCCCAAGAGACCCAGTACTTC.

The table lists this clone with a count of one. This rearrangement joins TRBV7-3 to TRBJ2-1; 11 positions agree with TRBD2. The CDR3 is 15 residues long. The V gene end was trimmed by 4 bases and the J gene end by 6 bases; junction bases not matched to a gene: 5. Germline V lookup: CDR1 SGHTA, CDR2 FQGTGA. In DNA form, the CDR3 reads TGTGCCAGCAGCTATAGCGGGGGGGCCCGCAATGAGCAGTTCTTC. Translating it yields CASSYSGGARNEQFF. The full variable domain, with the rest looked up from reference TRBV7-3 and TRBJ2-1, is GAGVSQTPSNKVTEKGKYVELRCDPISGHTALYWYRQSLGQGPEFLIYFQGTGAADDSGLPNDRFFAVRPEGSVSTLKIQRTERGDSAVYLCASSYSGGARNEQFFGPGTRLTVL.

This chain links TRBV27 with TRBJ2-7; no clear D. CDR1 and CDR2 (germline): MNHEY, SMNVEV (reference sequence). Between the trimmed V and J ends, which lost 6 bases and 4 bases, there was a span of 16 bases. The CDR3 runs 14 residues. CDR3 residues: CASSLSALVYEQYF. The DNA of the CDR3 is TGTGCCAGCAGCCTCTCCGCGCTCGTATACGAGCAGTACTTC.

This sequence joins TRBV19 and TRBJ2-1; weak D call: TRBD1 (6 bases). V was cut by 5 bases and J by 2 bases, with 13 bases left in between. Germline assignment: CDR1 LNHDA and CDR2 SQIVND (reference sequence). The CDR3 length is 15 residues. DNA of the CDR3: TGTGCCAGTAGTCGAACAGGGTCCACCTACAATGAGCAGTTCTTC. It yields the protein CASSRTGSTYNEQFF.

The table lists this clone with a few counts. The J gene is TRBJ2-1, the V gene TRBV5-1, with D possibly being TRBD2 (5 bases). The CDR3 extends over 14 amino acids. Trimming pared 4 bases from V and 6 bases from J, leaving 14 bases between. Per germline, CDR1 SGHRS and CDR2 YFSETQ. CDR3 DNA sequence: TGCGCCAGCAGCAGGAACGCAGCGGTCAATGAGCAGTTCTTC. Residues: CASSRNAAVNEQFF.

CDR3 amino acids: CASSVGASGINEQFF. CDR3 DNA sequence: TGTGCCAGCAGCGTAGGGGCTAGCGGGATAAATGAGCAGTTCTTC. The chain couples TRBV9 to TRBJ2-1; 9 bases fit TRBD2. The length of the CDR3 is 15 residues. Trimming removed 0 bases from V and 7 bases from J; junction bases left unmatched: 5. Germline lookup yields CDR1 SGDLS and CDR2 YYNGEE.